The subject of this entry is one TCR beta chain. What it binds is unknown. The data belong to a study of CXCR3-negative and CXCR3-positive naive CD8 T cells. TRB cDNA libraries were made by UMI-labeled 5' RACE. From its re-call of the 5' RACE reads, TCRdb lists each CDR3 protein once, without DNA. Its table lists about 6,000 distinct CDR3 sequences. Per the germline V gene, CDR1 is SGDLS and CDR2 is YYNGEE. The CDR3 consists of 14 residues. Regarding the study as a whole: TRB CDR3s of CXCR3-positive naive cells were more hydrophobic than those of CXCR3-negative naive cells.

Input material: naive CXCR3+ CD8+ T cells from blood. Subset reported: CD45RO-CCR7+CD27+CD95- naive CD8+ T cells expressing CXCR3 (TNR3+). The receptor's source is a human donor in good health. Some clones in this sample may be carry-over from other donors' samples. The genes are TRBV9 and TRBJ2-7; the D call of TRBD1 rests on TCRdb alone, since no DNA is present to check it. This chain's CDR3 is CASSVNQGSYEQYF. The variable domain in full, with the rest retrieved from reference TRBV9 and TRBJ2-7, is DSGVTQTPKHLITATGQRVTLRCSPRSGDLSVYWYQQSLDQGLQFLIQYYNGEERAKGNILERFSAQQFPDLHSELNLSSLELGDSALYFCASSVNQGSYEQYFGPGTRLTVT.